The clone carrying this T cell receptor (beta chain) was seen just once. Its antigen is undetermined. The donors were members of the validation cohort comprising over 90 subjects, separate from the roughly 670-subject first cohort. This sample stems from a study of cytomegalovirus exposure and HLA in healthy donors. Overall study: The same platform was used for the 120 validation repertoires and the roughly 680 first-cohort repertoires, a later analysis reported. Notes on the study in general: According to the study, around 160 TCR beta chains were cytomegalovirus-associated. Rare sequences made up most TCRs, while some public TCRs were found in many donors.

The method was immunoSEQ multiplex PCR; TCRdb's version includes in-frame clones alone and lacks a portion of them. Of roughly 310,000 clones detected, roughly 88% appear once; the ten largest clones hold 0.9% to 1%. The trim removed 5 bases at V and 10 bases at J, leaving 9 bases unmatched. The CDR3 has 15 residues. Germline lookup yields CDR1 GTSNPN and CDR2 SVGIG (reference sequence). The receptor comes from a man aged 25 to 40 in good health and CMV-seronegative. This rearrangement joins TRBV30 to TRBJ1-6, with TRBD1 matching over 12 bases. Sequencing input: PBMCs. The CDR3: CAWGTGGGGKSPLHF. In nucleotides, the CDR3 is TGTGCCTGGGGGACAGGGGGCGGAGGAAAGTCACCCCTCCACTTT. Full variable domain (rest looked up from reference TRBV30 and TRBJ1-6): SQTIHQWPATLVQPVGSPLSLECTVEGTSNPNLYWYRQAAGRGLQLLFYSVGIGQISSEVPQNLSASRPQDRQFILSSKKLLLSDSGFYLCAWGTGGGGKSPLHFGNGTRLTVT.